The 27 T cell receptor beta chains listed next were all sequenced from one sample in a study of blood T cell repertoires in COVID-19. Sequencing used immunoSEQ multiplex PCR; TCRdb keeps in-frame clones, though not all of them. Of 55,000 to 80,000 clones listed, under 85% were seen once; the top ten hold around 20%. The sample comprised peripheral blood. Every receptor here comes from a woman of 80 years or more with active or convalescent COVID-19.

This clone was counted only a few times. The chain recombines TRBV4-2 with TRBJ1-2; D is ambiguous. Germline CDR1 reads LGHNA; CDR2 reads YNFKEQ. V shed 1 base and J shed 7 bases, with 22 bases lying between them. The CDR3 has 17 amino acids. DNA of the CDR3: TGTGCCAGCAGCCAAGGAGGCCGAGGGATCGAAGGGTCTGGCTACACCTTC. Its translation: CASSQGGRGIEGSGYTF.

The rearrangement links TRBV5-1 to TRBJ2-3, with TRBD2 matching 13 bases. Looked up from germline, CDR1 is SGHRS and CDR2 is YFSETQ. V was pared by 4 bases and J by 0 bases, with 14 bases of the junction left unmatched. The CDR3 loop spans 20 amino acids. CDR3 in DNA: TGCGCCAGCAGCCCACAAGGACTAGCGGGGGACCTTTCTAGCACAGATACGCAGTATTTT. Translated, it gives CASSPQGLAGDLSSTDTQYF.

The V call is TRBV30, the J call TRBJ2-5; 9 positions match TRBD1. V lost 5 bases to trimming and J lost 10 bases; unmatched junction nucleotides: 8. This CDR3 region has 12 residues. Germline V gene sequence: CDR1 GTSNPN, CDR2 SVGIG (reference sequence). The CDR3 reads CAWGTGIEGQYF. Written as DNA, the CDR3 is TGTGCCTGGGGGACAGGGATTGAGGGCCAGTACTTC.

This clone occurred a few times. This chain links TRBV6-5 with TRBJ2-1; D is unresolved. Germline CDR1 MNHEY, CDR2 SVGAGI. This CDR3 region has 13 residues. Trimming shortened V by 10 bases and J by 0 bases, and 10 bases separated the two germline ends. This CDR3 reads CATLLSSYNEQFF. For the CDR3, the DNA is TGTGCCACACTCCTTAGCTCCTACAATGAGCAGTTCTTC.

The count of this clone is one. CDR3 sequence: CASSYHSDQGNEKLFF. CDR3 in DNA: TGTGCCAGCAGTTACCACTCCGATCAGGGGAATGAAAAACTGTTTTTT. The chain is built from TRBV6-6 and TRBJ1-4, with a possible D match to TRBD1 (6 bases). From germline, CDR1 is MNHNY and CDR2 SVGAGI (reference sequence). V was clipped by 2 bases and J by 5 bases, with 15 bases between them. CDR3 size: 16 residues.

This chain uses TRBV30 with TRBJ1-2, with D hard to call. The CDR3 contains 15 residues. Germline assignment: CDR1 GTSNPN and CDR2 SVGIG (reference sequence). CDR3 DNA sequence: TGTGCTACCAAGAGCCCCTTGGGTTCGCGGAATGGCTACACCTTC. Protein: CATKSPLGSRNGYTF. The full variable domain, in which reference TRBV30 and TRBJ1-2 provide the parts outside the CDR3, is SQTIHQWPATLVQPVGSPLSLECTVEGTSNPNLYWYRQAAGRGLQLLFYSVGIGQISSEVPQNLSASRPQDRQFILSSKKLLLSDSGFYLCATKSPLGSRNGYTFGSGTRLTVV.

This chain uses TRBV19 with TRBJ1-2; 7 nucleotides align to TRBD1. The germline CDR1 and CDR2 sequences are LNHDA and SQIVND (reference sequence). The CDR3 covers 13 residues. The V segment lost 3 bases and the J segment 6 bases; nucleotides outside the gene matches: 4. CDR3 sequence: CASSMGTVNGYTF. CDR3 nucleotides: TGTGCCAGTAGTATGGGGACAGTCAATGGCTACACCTTC.

Here the CDR3 DNA reads TGTGCCAGCAGCCTAGGGACAGGGGTTTGGTATGGCTACACCTTC. Amino acids: CASSLGTGVWYGYTF. The chain couples TRBV5-4 to TRBJ1-2; 10 bases fit TRBD1. The CDR3 has 15 residues. Per germline, CDR1 SGHNT and CDR2 YYREEE (reference sequence). V shed 4 bases and J 5 bases; nucleotides not matched to a gene: 8.

The chain recombines TRBV9 with TRBJ2-3; D remains unclear. Trimming took 1 base from V and 2 from J, leaving 5 bases between them. Germline V gene lookup returns CDR1 SGDLS and CDR2 YYNGEE. The CDR3 runs 13 residues. The CDR3 region has the DNA TGTGCCAGCAGCGTATCAATCACAGATACGCAGTATTTT. It yields the protein CASSVSITDTQYF. Looking up the rest from reference TRBV9 and TRBJ2-3 gives the full variable domain: DSGVTQTPKHLITATGQRVTLRCSPRSGDLSVYWYQQSLDQGLQFLIQYYNGEERAKGNILERFSAQQFPDLHSELNLSSLELGDSALYFCASSVSITDTQYFGPGTRLTVL.

The chain employs TRBV11-2 and TRBJ2-3; 10 bases align to TRBD2. The CDR3 consists of 15 residues. With V trimmed by 3 bases and J by 5 bases, 5 bases remained unmatched. Germline V CDR1 and CDR2: SGHAT, FQNNGV. The CDR3 DNA sequence: TGTGCCAGCAGCTTCAGCGGGGGGGCCGGAGATACGCAGTATTTT. Translated, it gives CASSFSGGAGDTQYF.

This clone was counted between two and nine times. The chain links TRBV3-1 (or the pseudogene TRBV3-2) to TRBJ2-2; 8 positions match TRBD2. There are 16 residues in the CDR3. V lost 6 bases to trimming and J lost 4 bases; unmatched junction nucleotides: 10. Germline V gene lookup returns CDR1 LGHDT and CDR2 YNNKEL (reference sequence). The CDR3 reads CASRPPGGPVTGELFF. DNA of the CDR3: TGTGCCAGCAGGCCTCCGGGGGGGCCGGTCACCGGGGAGCTGTTTTTT.

The V call is TRBV9, the J call TRBJ2-5; 7 bases agree with TRBD1. Trimming took 2 bases from V and 4 from J; bases not matched to a gene: 8. The CDR3 has 15 residues. Germline lookup yields CDR1 SGDLS and CDR2 YYNGEE. The CDR3 bases are TGTGCCAGCAGCGTCTCGGGACAGCAAAGAGAGACCCAGTACTTC. Protein: CASSVSGQQRETQYF.

The J gene is TRBJ1-1, the V gene TRBV29-1; possible D gene TRBD1, 6 bases. CDR1 and CDR2 (germline): SQVTM, ANQGSEA. V lost 2 bases, J lost 10 bases, and 17 bases lay in between. There are 13 residues in the CDR3. CDR3 amino acids: CSVEPWDIGGAFF. In DNA, the CDR3 is TGCAGCGTTGAACCCTGGGACATTGGGGGAGCTTTCTTT.

The chain combines TRBV5-1 with TRBJ2-7; D might be TRBD1 (6 bases). Germline loops: CDR1 SGHRS, CDR2 YFSETQ. This CDR3 has 16 residues. Trimming shortened V by 4 bases and J by 2 bases, and 19 bases separated the two germline ends. CDR3 in DNA: TGCGCCAGCAGCCAATACCCCGCAAGGGACACCTACGAGCAGTACTTC. This sequence encodes CASSQYPARDTYEQYF.

The V call is TRBV10-3, the J call TRBJ2-1; weak D call: TRBD1 (5 bases). CDR1 is ENHRY and CDR2 is SYGVKD in the germline V gene. This CDR3 is 13 amino acids long. V was trimmed by 8 bases and J by 6 bases, leaving 14 bases between them. CDR3 in DNA: TGTGCCATCCTTATACAGGTTAGCAATGAGCAGTTCTTC. It is translated as CAILIQVSNEQFF.

The chain combines TRBV18 with TRBJ2-2; D is unresolved. V lost 6 bases and J lost 1, with 6 bases in between. Per the germline V gene, CDR1 is KGHSH and CDR2 is LQKENI. This CDR3 has 13 residues. The CDR3 nucleotides read TGTGCCAGCTCTCTGAGGAACACCGGGGAGCTGTTTTTT. Translation gives CASSLRNTGELFF.

This clone came up once. The chain is built from TRBV19 and TRBJ1-5, with 7 bases that match TRBD1. Germline loops: CDR1 LNHDA, CDR2 SQIVND (reference sequence). Trimming at V came to 4 bases and at J to 2 bases, leaving 2 bases not matched to a gene. CDR3 length: 14 residues. The CDR3 is CASSTGTGNQPQHF. In nucleotides, the CDR3 is TGTGCCAGTAGTACCGGGACAGGCAATCAGCCCCAGCATTTT.

The V and J genes are TRBV18 and TRBJ2-2; 7 bases match TRBD2. Germline values: CDR1 KGHSH, CDR2 LQKENI. With V trimmed by 3 bases and J by 10 bases, 11 bases remained unmatched. This CDR3 is built from 15 residues. CDR3: CASSPPGPGGKELFF. The CDR3 bases are TGTGCCAGCTCACCCCCGGGACCGGGGGGTAAGGAGCTGTTTTTT.

This clone occurred a few times. Different DNA sequences within this sample yield the same CDR3. The chain uses TRBV12-3 or TRBV12-4 and TRBJ2-5; TRBD1 matches 7 bases. The CDR3 sequence is 12 residues long. The V and J ends lost 6 bases and 5 bases, in that order; junction bases with no gene match: 3. The CDR3 nucleotides read TGTGCCAGCAGCCCACAGGGGGAGACCCAGTACTTC. Translated: CASSPQGETQYF.

This clone was observed a handful of times. The V and J genes are TRBV19 and TRBJ1-2; TRBD1 agrees at 9 bases. Germline loops: CDR1 LNHDA, CDR2 SQIVND (reference sequence). This CDR3 is 14 amino acids long. V shed 7 bases, J shed 7 bases, and the junction held 10 bases outside the gene matches. The CDR3 protein is CASTPDRGGFGYTF. The DNA of the CDR3 is TGTGCCAGTACCCCGGACAGGGGCGGGTTTGGCTACACCTTC.

This rearrangement joins TRBV2 to TRBJ2-5, with D maybe TRBD2 (6 bases). CDR1 SNHLY and CDR2 FYNNEI come from the germline V gene. Trimming left V 6 bases short and J 7 bases short, with 27 bases between. The CDR3 consists of 17 residues. CDR3 in amino acids: CASRGNPGLDFFRTQYF. Here the CDR3 DNA reads TGTGCCAGCAGAGGGAATCCGGGACTGGACTTTTTTCGGACCCAGTACTTC.

The J gene is TRBJ2-5, the V gene TRBV27; D might be TRBD2 (6 bases). The V end lost 6 bases, the J end lost 5 bases, and 13 bases lay between the germline ends. The length of the CDR3 is 13 residues. The germline gives CDR1 MNHEY, CDR2 SMNVEV (reference sequence). The chain's CDR3 is CASRTRGLETQYF. The CDR3 coding sequence is TGTGCCAGCAGGACTAGAGGCCTGGAGACCCAGTACTTC.

CDR3 sequence: CASSLRLGENTEAFF. The CDR3 DNA follows: TGTGCCAGCAGCTTACGGCTAGGGGAGAACACTGAAGCTTTCTTT. This chain links TRBV7-9 with TRBJ1-1; D perhaps matches TRBD1 (5 bases). CDR3 length equals 15 residues. Germline CDR1 is SEHNR and CDR2 is FQNEAQ (reference sequence). Trimming took 2 bases from V and 1 from J, leaving 11 bases between them. Full variable domain (outside the CDR3, taken from reference TRBV7-9 and TRBJ1-1): DTGVSQNPRHKITKRGQNVTFRCDPISEHNRLYWYRQTLGQGPEFLTYFQNEAQLEKSRLLSDRFSAERPKGSFSTLEIQRTEQGDSAMYLCASSLRLGENTEAFFGQGTRLTVV.

This clone was counted a few times. The DNA for the CDR3 is TGTGCCAGCAGTTACGCTCCAGGGGGCACCGGGGAGCTGTTTTTT. Amino acid sequence: CASSYAPGGTGELFF. The rearrangement links TRBV6-6 to TRBJ2-2; 7 bases line up with TRBD1. J gave up 4 bases and V 2 bases, and 4 bases lay outside the gene matches. Germline values: CDR1 MNHNY, CDR2 SVGAGI (reference sequence). The CDR3 is 15 amino acids.

CDR3 sequence reads: CSVTGGGNEQFF. The CDR3 bases are TGCAGCGTCACCGGGGGGGGCAATGAGCAGTTCTTC. V usage is TRBV29-1 and J usage is TRBJ2-1; 8 positions agree with TRBD2. The germline V gene has CDR1 SQVTM and CDR2 ANQGSEA. Trimming cost V 6 bases and J 6 bases; bases outside gene matches: 4. The CDR3 spans 12 residues.

The chain has TRBV5-4 and TRBJ2-5; D is undetermined. V lost 9 bases and J lost 2, with 17 bases in between. This CDR3 has 14 residues. From germline, CDR1 is SGHNT and CDR2 YYREEE (reference sequence). CDR3 DNA sequence: TGTGCCACCAGGCTAGAAGTCGGGCAAGAGACCCAGTACTTC. This sequence encodes CATRLEVGQETQYF.

This clone was seen more than once but under ten times. This chain uses TRBV7-8 with TRBJ1-1; D is unresolved. Trimming shortened V by 1 base and J by 3 bases, and 9 bases separated the two germline ends. Germline assignment: CDR1 SGHVS and CDR2 FQNEAQ. The CDR3 length is 14 residues. The CDR3 loop is CASSLETGYTEAFF. CDR3 in DNA: TGTGCCAGCAGCTTAGAAACGGGGTACACTGAAGCTTTCTTT.